A few counts support the clone carrying this T cell receptor (beta chain). What it recognizes is unknown. The junction and the germline gene differ at one end; a read error may be behind it. These data are taken from a study of STAT5B mutations in CD4+ large granular lymphocyte leukemia. Study-wide background: Healthy donors showed HLA-associated enrichment of the CDR3 'QG' motif. Study-level results: 8/27 top patient clones versus 2/35 control clones were TRBV06-family. Without HLA matching, higher CD4+ than CD8+ T-LGLL clonality could reflect small sample size.

Assay used: immunoSEQ multiplex PCR; TCRdb lists only in-frame clones, some missing. The data hold around 35,000 clones, with 74% observed a single time. CDR3 size: 14 residues. In germline, CDR1 is SNHLY, CDR2 FYNNEI. The V and J genes are TRBV2 and TRBJ1-3; the D gene is possibly TRBD1 (6 bases). The receptor comes from a human donor in good health. Sequences were obtained from CD4+ T cells from blood buffy coats. The CDR3 DNA follows: TGTGCCACTCGGTTCAATGTAGAAACAGGGAATTTTGTATTT. Encoded protein: CATRFNVETGNFVF. Full variable domain (rest looked up from reference TRBV2 and TRBJ1-3): EPEVTQTPSHQVTQMGQEVILRCVPISNHLYFYWYRQILGQKVEFLVSFYNNEISEKSEIFDDQFSVERPDGSNFTLKIRSTKLEDSAMYFCATRFNVETGNFVFGEGSWLTVV.